The sequence of this TCR beta chain was determined in a study of blood T cell repertoires in COVID-19. TCRdb's table, derived via immunoSEQ multiplex PCR, lists solely in-frame clones and lacks some. The sample yields a few hundred thousand clones, around 87% seen once. Symptom resolution, clearance, or two negative PCRs marked donors in Cohort 3 as recovered. This CDR3 is built from 15 residues. V dropped 1 base and J dropped 3; count of bases not matched to a gene: 3. Germline loops: CDR1 MGHRA, CDR2 YSYEKL. Sequenced: PBMCs or T cells enriched from blood (not recorded which). The TCR comes from a young man who had recovered from COVID-19. The chain combines TRBV4-1 with TRBJ2-7; 10 bases map to TRBD2. This chain's CDR3 is CASSQGPSGSYEQYF. CDR3 DNA sequence: TGCGCCAGCAGCCAAGGCCCTAGCGGGAGCTACGAGCAGTACTTC.